Below, one TCR beta chain is given with its context. TRB was amplified by touch-down multiplex PCR, primer pools A and B combined. Each CDR3 protein gets one entry in TCRdb, which reprocessed the multiplex PCR reads and gives no DNA. This listing includes some 1,000 distinct CDR3 sequences. This record comes from a study of T cell clusters in autoimmune cytopenias. TRB amplification used approximately 250 ng of peripheral blood genomic DNA. The CDR3 totals 15 residues. From germline, CDR1 is DFQATT and CDR2 SNEGSKA (reference sequence). This sequence originates from a human donor with an autoimmune cytopenia, with autoimmune hepatitis or in good health (not recorded which). Specimen: peripheral blood. The V call is TRBV20-1, the J call TRBJ2-5. CDR3 amino acids: CSADGRYRMAKTQYF.